This section outlines one T cell receptor beta chain sequence together with its context. What antigen it recognizes has not been identified. These data belong to a study of cytomegalovirus exposure and HLA in healthy donors (dated by TCRdb to about 2017). A note on the overall study: An earlier analysis of roughly 570 of the donors reported under 300 Gb of sequence data and about 120 million unique TCR beta sequences obtained from about 180 million T cells. About 300 gigabases of sequencing data and around 85 million unique TCR sequences made up an early release that covered approximately 700 HLA-typed donors. Of the 350 to 400 genotyped donors, around 81% fell in the genetic ancestry cluster associated with self-reported Caucasian donors. The study aimed to test whether cataloging public T cell receptors could reveal signatures of past pathogen exposure. The study profiled the T cell repertoires of hundreds of subjects by immunosequencing and related them to cytomegalovirus serostatus. In addition to the first cohort of 666 subjects, a separate validation cohort of around 110 different subjects was used. To predict cytomegalovirus infection status, the study combined high-throughput TCR immunosequencing, statistical association of individual TCRs with disease status, and machine learning. A later analysis re-examined previously published TCR beta repertoires from roughly 720 donors and added high-resolution HLA genotyping to investigate patterns of TCR occurrence. Rather than drawing on any new phenotypic data, the later analysis identified candidate immune exposures from TCR beta sequences and the way those sequences occurred across donors. An earlier analysis of around 580 of the donors used high-throughput TCR beta sequencing to judge whether each TCR beta V gene segment behaved as functional or pseudogenic. Alongside the repertoire data, information on donor age, sex, ethnicity and CMV serostatus was compiled. Genome-wide SNP genotypes for about 65% of the roughly 700 donors were used in a later genetic analysis, which treated that subset as a discovery cohort. All discovery cohort repertoires had been generated using a single sequencing platform. Both class I and class II loci were covered by HLA typing, at four-digit resolution. The number of donors typed differed by locus, with about 620-630 for A, B, C, DRB1 and DQB1, roughly 550 for DQA1, about 610 for DPA1, and some 440 for DPB1. A handful of DR-DQ haplotypes were handled as single units for association and clustering because linkage in the cohort was strong. Among over 350 genotyped donors of the cohort, an average of roughly 240,000 unique TCR beta nucleotide sequences were sequenced per donor, around 18% of them non-productive. Results and caveats for the whole study, not just this receptor: A later analysis found that most CMV-associated TCR beta chains appeared HLA-restricted, with HLA associations seemingly driven largely by CMV exposure. A later analysis reported that several top co-occurrence clusters appeared linked to parvovirus B19, influenza, CMV and Epstein-Barr virus. A further reported finding was that TCR beta sequences accurately predicted the HLA-A and HLA-B alleles for most subjects in the first cohort. In vitro tests confirmed that three of the cytomegalovirus-associated TCR beta chains recognize cytomegalovirus antigens. An association between a missense DCLRE1C variant and V-gene and J-gene trimming of TCR beta chains was found in a later genetic analysis and replicated in an independent cohort. In a later analysis, over 15,000 TCR beta sequences were associated with specific HLA alleles at a false discovery rate of 0.05. Linkage disequilibrium might explain the correlated functional status among segregating V segments, but an unknown experimental factor could not be excluded. According to a later genetic analysis, donors in an Asian-associated ancestry cluster had fewer N-insertions in productive TCRs than the approximately 690-donor mean. Broadly in line with IMGT annotations, most TCR beta V segments showed up in productive rearrangements about 87% or about 30% of the time in an earlier analysis of some 590 of the donors. Some IMGT-functional V segments, including TRBV6-2 and TRBV6-3, could not be told apart with the 87-base-pair reads, so those segments were excluded. The earlier analysis of about 600 of the donors excluded around 17 rarely observed V segments, including chromosome 9 orphons, because counts were too low. Across donors, most TCR sequences were observed very rarely, whereas some public TCRs were present in many individuals. Because HLA typing was unavailable for some donors at each locus, only the typed subset was used in association tests. Only TCR beta chains were sequenced in this cohort, and the absence of alpha or paired-chain data limited detectable features. When HLA alleles, especially DR and DQ, strongly co-occurred, TCR associations were difficult to assign to individual alleles. In a later analysis, HLA-associated TCR beta chains were found to be more clonally expanded and to have lower generation probabilities than equally common non-associated chains. Sequencing depth was assumed to be roughly uniform across donors in the presence/absence analyses, though that assumption may not hold. In the study, roughly 160 TCR beta chains were listed as associated with cytomegalovirus. A later analysis found that TCR association rates varied across HLA loci, with DRB1 alleles showing the most associated TCRs and HLA-C alleles the fewest. A cluster of highly shared sequence variants was judged likely to represent a technical artifact of the sequencing pipeline. Cytomegalovirus status was reported to be diagnosed by the classifier with high specificity and sensitivity in both the original and validation cohorts. CMV serostatus was the only immune exposure information available for the cohort. The authors suggested that the approach could potentially be extended to other disease states and immunological phenotypes.

The cohort consisted of 666 healthy bone marrow donors. All cohort members were sampled while nominally healthy, although unrecorded immune exposures were likely present. The donor was CMV seronegative and belonged to the group of 352 seronegative cohort members. Each donor provided a peripheral blood sample, and peripheral blood mononuclear cells were used for TCR beta sequencing. Genomic DNA extraction from the blood cell samples was performed with the Qiagen DNeasy Blood Extraction Kit. Relative to germline, V is missing 5 bases and J is missing 4 bases, with 4 bases of the junction outside any gene match. The germline V gene provides CDR1 MNHEY and CDR2 SVGAGI. The CDR3 spans 13 residues, from the cysteine through the phenylalanine. Only the CDR3 portion is preserved as DNA: 39 bases, with reading frame beginning at the first base. The library was built by means of the immunoSEQ multiplex PCR assay. For the multiplex PCR, a mixture combining 60 forward primers for TCR Vbeta segments and 13 reverse primers for TCR Jbeta segments was used. The CDR3 region of rearranged TCR beta genes was amplified from genomic DNA with a multiplex PCR assay. On the Illumina HiSeq System, the amplified TCR beta libraries were sequenced as 87-base-pair reads. Under the source paper's analysis protocol: A later analysis counted about 80 million unique TCR beta chains across the approximately 700 repertoires, and about 10 million of these chains were shared by at least two donors. To remove PCR and sequencing errors, raw reads were error-corrected and collapsed into unique sequences using a nearest-neighbor algorithm that merged closely related sequences. Alignment of CDR3 sequences to IMGT reference sequences was used to assign V, D and J gene segments. For a sequence to be retained, a match of at least six nucleotides to both a V gene segment and a J gene segment was required. Rearrangements were classified as productive when the CDR3 lacked stop codons and remained in frame with V and J, and all other rearrangements were classified as non-productive. Following IMGT convention, CDR3 was defined as the stretch from the second conserved V-encoded cysteine to the conserved J-encoded phenylalanine. The earlier analysis of 450 to 750 of the donors excluded any sequence lacking an unambiguous match to a single V gene segment. An earlier analysis of about 590 of the donors classified V segments as functional when productive rearrangements were above 56.7% and as segregating when the standard deviation between donors was above 5%. A statistical classification framework was built for diagnosing cytomegalovirus status from the catalog of TCR beta chain sequences. A later analysis assigned V and J genes by comparing TCR nucleotide sequences with IMGT/GENE-DB human TR gene sequences. In a later analysis, CDR3 sequences and most-parsimonious VDJ recombination scenarios were assigned using the TCRdist pipeline. In a later analysis, every TCR beta chain was defined by the combination of its CDR3 amino acid sequence and its V-gene family, and reads without a unique V-gene family were dropped. As a way to deal with suspected cross-contamination and a sequencing artifact, a later analysis dropped hundreds of nucleotide sequences that were highly shared and had low generation probability. In a later analysis, a clonal expansion index was calculated for each public chain from normalized within-repertoire ranks of inferred template counts. A later analysis computed generation probabilities with a VDJ recombination model fitted to out-of-frame rearrangements, and checked the results against IGoR. In a later analysis, TCR-TCR, TCR-HLA and TCR-CMV co-occurrence was scored with hypergeometric tests, and a repertoire-size bias correction was applied to TCR pairs. In a later analysis, false discovery rates were estimated by permuting HLA or CMV assignments 20 times. A later analysis grouped co-occurring TCRs with DBSCAN, adding TCRdist sequence similarity when clustering within HLA-allele-positive subsets. Repertoires with fewer than 30,000 or more than 120,000 public chains, plus five repertoires with anomalous nucleotide sharing, were excluded from co-occurrence clustering. TCRdb re-hosts the immuneACCESS table, in-frame sequences only. Its copies lack some clones; in the studies checked, an unresolved V gene accounts for under half of them, and the cause for the rest is not known. V and J calls and clone size are given by that table; D and trimming were obtained from the DNA. The sample's table lists a count of just over 80,000 clones. Less than 1.5% of the sample is in the top ten clones.

This TCR was recovered from a woman in her 30s in good health and CMV-seronegative. Source material: PBMCs. The chain employs TRBV6-5 and TRBJ1-1, with 7 central nucleotides matching TRBD1. The bases read TGTGCCAGCAGTGACAGGGTCGGCACTGAAGCTTTCTTT. The encoded protein is CASSDRVGTEAFF.